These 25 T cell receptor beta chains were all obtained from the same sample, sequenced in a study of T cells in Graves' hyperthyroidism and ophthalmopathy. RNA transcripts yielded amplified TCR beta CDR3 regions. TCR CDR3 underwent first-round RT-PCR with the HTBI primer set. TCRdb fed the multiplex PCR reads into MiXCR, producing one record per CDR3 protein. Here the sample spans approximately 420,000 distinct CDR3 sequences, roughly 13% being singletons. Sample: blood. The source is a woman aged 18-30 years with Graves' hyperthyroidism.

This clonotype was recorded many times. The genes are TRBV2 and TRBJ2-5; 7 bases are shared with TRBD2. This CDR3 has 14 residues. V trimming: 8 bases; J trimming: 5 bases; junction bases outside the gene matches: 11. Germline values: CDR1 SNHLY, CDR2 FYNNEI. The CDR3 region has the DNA TGTGCCAGCTCGGCGGGAGATTTGCAGGAGACCCAGTACTTC. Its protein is CASSAGDLQETQYF.

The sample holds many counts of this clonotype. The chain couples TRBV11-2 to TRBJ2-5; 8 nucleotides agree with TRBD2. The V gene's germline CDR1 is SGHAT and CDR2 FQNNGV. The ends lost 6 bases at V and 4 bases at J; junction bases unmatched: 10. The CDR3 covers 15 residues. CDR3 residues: CASRELGLAGETQYF. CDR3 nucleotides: TGTGCCAGCAGAGAACTGGGGCTAGCGGGAGAGACCCAGTACTTC.

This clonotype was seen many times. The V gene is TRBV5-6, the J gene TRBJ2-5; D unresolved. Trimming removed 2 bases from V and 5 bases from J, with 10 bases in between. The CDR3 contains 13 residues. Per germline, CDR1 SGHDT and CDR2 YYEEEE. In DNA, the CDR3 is TGTGCCAGCAGCTTTGGGGTTGGGGAGACCCAGTACTTC. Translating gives CASSFGVGETQYF.

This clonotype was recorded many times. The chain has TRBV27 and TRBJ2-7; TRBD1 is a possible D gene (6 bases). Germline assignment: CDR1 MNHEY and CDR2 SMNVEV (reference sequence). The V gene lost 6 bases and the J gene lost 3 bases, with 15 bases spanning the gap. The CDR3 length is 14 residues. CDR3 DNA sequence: TGTGCCAGCAGATTTGGACAGCTTCGCTACGAGCAGTACTTC. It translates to CASRFGQLRYEQYF.

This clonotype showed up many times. Here the CDR3 DNA reads TGCGCCAGCAGCTTGACACGGGGCTCGGCAGATACGCAGTATTTT. This translates into CASSLTRGSADTQYF. The chain recombines TRBV4-3 with TRBJ2-3; D is possibly TRBD1 or TRBD2 (5 bases each). Germline lookup yields CDR1 LGHNA and CDR2 YSLEER. The germline V and J ends were trimmed by 5 bases and 4 bases, with 16 bases remaining between them. The CDR3 covers 15 residues.

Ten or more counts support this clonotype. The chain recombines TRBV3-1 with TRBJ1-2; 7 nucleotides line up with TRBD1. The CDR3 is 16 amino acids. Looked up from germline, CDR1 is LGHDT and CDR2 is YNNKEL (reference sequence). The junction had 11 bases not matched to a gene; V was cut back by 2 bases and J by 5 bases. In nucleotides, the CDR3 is TGTGCCAGCAGCCAACCCCTCAGACAGGGAAAGTATGGCTACACCTTC. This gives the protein CASSQPLRQGKYGYTF.

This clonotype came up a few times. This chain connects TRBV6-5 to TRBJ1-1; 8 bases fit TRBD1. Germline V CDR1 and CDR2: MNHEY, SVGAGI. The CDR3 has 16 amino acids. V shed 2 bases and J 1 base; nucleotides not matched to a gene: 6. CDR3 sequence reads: CASSYKTGEENTEAFF. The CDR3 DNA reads TGTGCCAGCAGTTACAAGACAGGGGAGGAGAACACTGAAGCTTTCTTT.

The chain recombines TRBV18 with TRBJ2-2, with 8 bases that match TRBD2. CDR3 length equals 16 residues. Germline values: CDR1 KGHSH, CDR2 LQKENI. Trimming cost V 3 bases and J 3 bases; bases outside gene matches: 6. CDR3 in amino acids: CASSPDGRDHTGELFF. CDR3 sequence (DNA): TGTGCCAGCTCACCCGACGGGAGGGACCACACCGGGGAGCTGTTTTTT.

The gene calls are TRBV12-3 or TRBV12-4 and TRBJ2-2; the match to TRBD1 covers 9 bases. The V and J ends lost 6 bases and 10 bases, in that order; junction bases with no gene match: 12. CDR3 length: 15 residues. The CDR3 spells CASRAGQGLAEELFF. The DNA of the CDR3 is TGTGCCAGCAGGGCGGGACAGGGCTTGGCTGAGGAGCTGTTTTTT.

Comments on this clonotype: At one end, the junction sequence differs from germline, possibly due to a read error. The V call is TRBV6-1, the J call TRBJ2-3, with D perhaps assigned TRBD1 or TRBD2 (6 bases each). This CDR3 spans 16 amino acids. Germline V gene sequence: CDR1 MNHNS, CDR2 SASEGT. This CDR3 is CASRGNERRRGFTHYF. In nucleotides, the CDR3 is TGTGCCAGCCGAGGTAATGAACGGCGGAGGGGGTTTACGCACTATTTT.

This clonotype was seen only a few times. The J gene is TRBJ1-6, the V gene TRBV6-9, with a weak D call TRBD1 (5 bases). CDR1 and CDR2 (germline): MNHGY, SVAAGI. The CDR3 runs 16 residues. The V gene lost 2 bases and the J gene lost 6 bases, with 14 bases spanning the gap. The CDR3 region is CASSYGVRQSNSPLHF. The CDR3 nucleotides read TGTGCCAGCAGTTATGGAGTGCGACAGAGTAATTCACCCCTCCACTTT.

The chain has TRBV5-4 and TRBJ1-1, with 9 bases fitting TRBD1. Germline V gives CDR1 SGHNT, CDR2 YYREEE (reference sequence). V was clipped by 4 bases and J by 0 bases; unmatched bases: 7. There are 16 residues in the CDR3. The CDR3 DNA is TGTGCCAGCAGCGGGGGACAGGGTCCCATGAACACTGAAGCTTTCTTT. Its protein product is CASSGGQGPMNTEAFF.

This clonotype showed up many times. The CDR3, as DNA: TGTGCCAGCAGCTTAGCGGACCTAAGCGGCACAGATACGCAGTATTTT. Its protein is CASSLADLSGTDTQYF. This rearrangement joins TRBV7-2 to TRBJ2-3; no clear D. The germline CDR1 and CDR2 sequences are SGHTA and FQGNSA. Trimming took 0 bases from V and 1 from J, leaving 11 bases between them. The CDR3 is 16 amino acids.

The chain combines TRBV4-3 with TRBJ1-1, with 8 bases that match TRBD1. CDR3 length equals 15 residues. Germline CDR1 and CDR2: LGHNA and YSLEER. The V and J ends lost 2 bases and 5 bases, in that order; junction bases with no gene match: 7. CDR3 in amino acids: CASSQQTGAGTEAFF. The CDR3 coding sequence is TGCGCCAGCAGCCAACAGACAGGGGCCGGGACTGAAGCTTTCTTT.

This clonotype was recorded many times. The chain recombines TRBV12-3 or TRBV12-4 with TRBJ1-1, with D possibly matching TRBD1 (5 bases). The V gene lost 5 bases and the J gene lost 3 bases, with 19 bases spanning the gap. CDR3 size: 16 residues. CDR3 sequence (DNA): TGTGCCAGCAGTCCCTTAAGAGGTGGGGCGCACACTGAAGCTTTCTTT. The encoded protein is CASSPLRGGAHTEAFF.

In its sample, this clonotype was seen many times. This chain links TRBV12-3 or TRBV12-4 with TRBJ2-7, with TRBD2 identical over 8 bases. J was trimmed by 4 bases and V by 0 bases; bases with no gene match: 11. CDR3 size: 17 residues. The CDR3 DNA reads TGTGCCAGCAGTTTAGCGGCGGGAGGCCCGTCCATTTACGAGCAGTACTTC. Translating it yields CASSLAAGGPSIYEQYF.

Written as DNA, the CDR3 is TGTGCCAGCAGCGTATCAGGGGAATACGAGCAGTACTTC. Its protein product is CASSVSGEYEQYF. The chain employs TRBV9 and TRBJ2-7; TRBD1 might be the D (6 bases). CDR1 and CDR2 (germline): SGDLS, YYNGEE. The CDR3 length is 13 residues. Trimming left V 1 base short and J 4 bases short, with 9 bases between.

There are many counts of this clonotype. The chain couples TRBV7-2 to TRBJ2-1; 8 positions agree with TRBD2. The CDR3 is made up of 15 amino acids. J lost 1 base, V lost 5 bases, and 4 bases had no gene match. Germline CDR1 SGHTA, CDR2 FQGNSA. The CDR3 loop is CASSGQRGSYNEQFF. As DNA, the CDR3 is TGTGCCAGCAGCGGGCAGCGGGGGTCCTACAATGAGCAGTTCTTC.

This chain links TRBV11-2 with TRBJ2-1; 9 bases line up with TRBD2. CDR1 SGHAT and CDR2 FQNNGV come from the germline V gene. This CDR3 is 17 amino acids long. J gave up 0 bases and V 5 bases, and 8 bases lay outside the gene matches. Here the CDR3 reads CASSTRLAASSYNEQFF. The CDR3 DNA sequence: TGTGCCAGCAGCACTAGACTAGCGGCGAGCTCCTACAATGAGCAGTTCTTC.

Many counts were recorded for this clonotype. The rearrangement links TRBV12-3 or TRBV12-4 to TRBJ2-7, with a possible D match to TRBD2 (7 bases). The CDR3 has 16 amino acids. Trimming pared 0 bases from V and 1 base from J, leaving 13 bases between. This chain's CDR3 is CASSLAGGGASYEQYF. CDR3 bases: TGTGCCAGCAGTTTAGCGGGGGGGGGCGCGTCCTACGAGCAGTACTTC.

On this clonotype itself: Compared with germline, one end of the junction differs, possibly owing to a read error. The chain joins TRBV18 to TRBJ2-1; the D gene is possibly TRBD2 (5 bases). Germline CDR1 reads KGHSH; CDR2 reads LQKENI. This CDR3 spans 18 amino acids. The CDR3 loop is CTSSPPRGGLSLYNEQFF. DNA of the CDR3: TGTACCAGCTCACCCCCCCGAGGAGGACTGTCCCTTTACAATGAGCAGTTCTTC.

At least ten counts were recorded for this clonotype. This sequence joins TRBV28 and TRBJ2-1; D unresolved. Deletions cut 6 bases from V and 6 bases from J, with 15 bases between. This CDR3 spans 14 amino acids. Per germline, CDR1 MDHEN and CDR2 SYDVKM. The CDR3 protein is CASRTLRPTNEQFF. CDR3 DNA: TGTGCCAGCAGGACTCTACGACCGACCAATGAGCAGTTCTTC.

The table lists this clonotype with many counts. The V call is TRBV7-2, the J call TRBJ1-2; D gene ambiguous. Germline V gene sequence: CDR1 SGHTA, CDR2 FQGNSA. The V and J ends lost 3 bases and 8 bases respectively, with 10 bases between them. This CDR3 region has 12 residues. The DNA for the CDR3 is TGTGCCAGCAGCTTTGAAGGGAGGGGCTACACCTTC. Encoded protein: CASSFEGRGYTF.

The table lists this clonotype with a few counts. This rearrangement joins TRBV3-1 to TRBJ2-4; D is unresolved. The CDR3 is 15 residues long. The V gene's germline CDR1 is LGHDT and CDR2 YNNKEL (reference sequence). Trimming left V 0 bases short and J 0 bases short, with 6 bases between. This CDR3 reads CASSQDLLAKNIQYF. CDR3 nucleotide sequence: TGTGCCAGCAGCCAAGATTTACTAGCCAAAAACATTCAGTACTTC.

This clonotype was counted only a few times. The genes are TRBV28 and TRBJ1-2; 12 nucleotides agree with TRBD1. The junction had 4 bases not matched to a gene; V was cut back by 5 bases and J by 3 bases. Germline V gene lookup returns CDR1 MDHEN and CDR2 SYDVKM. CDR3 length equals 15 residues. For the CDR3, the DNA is TGTGCCAGCAGTCTGGGACAGGGGGCAGACTATGGCTACACCTTC. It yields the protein CASSLGQGADYGYTF.